This passage covers 31 T cell receptor beta chains from one sample sequenced in a study of T cell repertoires in cytomegalovirus infection. Their antigens are not known. One entry per CDR3 protein results from TCRdb running MiXCR on the reads. Counted here are roughly 180,000 distinct CDR3 sequences, roughly a fifth occurring once; the ten biggest clones make up roughly 25%. The input for sequencing was CD8+ T cells from cultured PBMCs, taken from culture after CMV antigen stimulation. The receptors were sampled from a human donor in good health (CMV status not recorded). Some clones in this sample may be carry-over from other donors' samples.

This clonotype turned up a few times. The chain carries TRBV7-8 and TRBJ2-7, with D tentatively TRBD2 (6 bases). CDR3 length: 11 residues. The ends were cut back, 5 bases at V and 5 bases at J, with 7 bases in the middle. CDR1 and CDR2 from the germline V gene are SGHVS and FQNEAQ. The DNA of the CDR3 is TGTGCCAGCAGCAGCGGGCACGAGCAGTACTTC. Amino acids: CASSSGHEQYF.

The genes are TRBV10-3 and TRBJ2-7; D is undetermined. This CDR3 is built from 12 residues. CDR1 is ENHRY, CDR2 SYGVKD, per germline. V was cut by 1 base and J by 7 bases, with 8 bases left in between. The CDR3 region is CAISEYAREQYF. CDR3 DNA sequence: TGTGCCATCAGTGAGTACGCGCGGGAGCAGTACTTC.

J is TRBJ2-5 and V is TRBV6-5; D is undetermined. The CDR3 is made up of 14 amino acids. The germline gives CDR1 MNHEY, CDR2 SVGAGI. Trimming pared 2 bases from V and 9 bases from J, leaving 16 bases between. The CDR3 nucleotides read TGTGCCAGCAGTTACACCGGGCCACAGAAGGCCCAGTACTTC. Amino acids: CASSYTGPQKAQYF.

The chain recombines TRBV7-9 with TRBJ2-7; possible D gene TRBD1, 6 bases. CDR1 and CDR2 from the germline V gene are SEHNR and FQNEAQ (reference sequence). Trimming shortened V by 4 bases and J by 0 bases, and 16 bases separated the two germline ends. There are 16 residues in the CDR3. This chain's CDR3 is CASSSKTRGSSYEQYF. Here the CDR3 DNA reads TGTGCCAGCAGCTCCAAAACCAGGGGAAGCTCCTACGAGCAGTACTTC.

A few counts support this clonotype. V gene TRBV4-2 combines with J gene TRBJ1-1; no firm D call. The CDR3 contains 13 residues. Germline V gives CDR1 LGHNA, CDR2 YNFKEQ. V was shortened by 0 bases and J by 4 bases, with 6 bases between the two germline ends. CDR3 amino acids: CASSQELATEAFF. CDR3 DNA sequence: TGTGCCAGCAGCCAAGAGTTGGCCACTGAAGCTTTCTTT.

This clonotype has a handful of counts. The J gene is TRBJ2-2, the V gene TRBV7-2, with TRBD2 identical over 7 bases. The CDR3 sequence is 15 residues long. V gave up 1 base and J gave up 4 bases; unmatched junction bases: 3. Per germline, CDR1 SGHTA and CDR2 FQGNSA. The CDR3 region has the DNA TGTGCCAGCAGCTTAGTGGGCGGGGGCACCGGGGAGCTGTTTTTT. Translated, it gives CASSLVGGGTGELFF.

The J gene is TRBJ2-7, the V gene TRBV28, with 9 nucleotides matching TRBD1. The CDR3 length is 15 residues. Germline loops: CDR1 MDHEN, CDR2 SYDVKM. V gave up 7 bases and J gave up 1 base; unmatched junction bases: 8. CDR3 residues: CASIITGGQSYEQYF. CDR3 in DNA: TGTGCCAGCATCATAACAGGGGGCCAATCCTACGAGCAGTACTTC.

This chain joins TRBV7-6 and TRBJ1-1; D gene uncertain. The V end was cut by 1 base, the J end by 4 bases, with 10 bases between. The CDR3 length is 14 residues. Germline CDR1 reads SGHVS; CDR2 reads FNYEAQ. The CDR3, as DNA: TGTGCCAGCAGCTTAGATGGAAGTAGCACTGAAGCTTTCTTT. Its protein is CASSLDGSSTEAFF.

CDR3 sequence: CASSSFKDTSYNEQFF. DNA of the CDR3: TGTGCCAGCAGTTCCTTTAAGGACACCTCCTACAATGAGCAGTTCTTC. The V and J genes are TRBV12-3 or TRBV12-4 and TRBJ2-1, with D tentatively TRBD1 (5 bases). The V end lost 4 bases, the J end lost 0 bases, and 13 bases lay between the germline ends. This CDR3 has 16 residues.

The chain recombines TRBV5-6 with TRBJ2-2, with unresolved D. The CDR3 is made up of 12 amino acids. From germline, CDR1 is SGHDT and CDR2 YYEEEE. V was clipped by 4 bases and J by 6 bases, with 7 bases between them. The CDR3 DNA reads TGTGCCAGCAGCCCAATAGCCGGGGAGCTGTTTTTT. It translates to CASSPIAGELFF.

This clonotype was found a few times. V gene TRBV7-2 combines with J gene TRBJ1-2; a weak D match, TRBD1 (5 bases). The V and J ends lost 6 bases and 4 bases respectively, with 21 bases between them. The CDR3 extends over 16 amino acids. Germline V gene sequence: CDR1 SGHTA, CDR2 FQGNSA. CDR3 DNA sequence: TGTGCCAGCAGTTTTGTGGGGGTCTCAAGCAGCTATGGCTACACCTTC. Amino acids: CASSFVGVSSSYGYTF.

The chain recombines TRBV7-9 with TRBJ2-7; D is possibly TRBD1 or TRBD2 (5 bases each). Germline V gives CDR1 SEHNR, CDR2 FQNEAQ (reference sequence). The CDR3 is 15 amino acids. Trimming took off 3 bases at V and 1 base at J, with 13 bases between the two ends. The CDR3: CASSFGAKASYEQYF. CDR3 nucleotides: TGTGCCAGCAGCTTCGGGGCCAAGGCGTCCTACGAGCAGTACTTC.

The V gene is TRBV4-1, the J gene TRBJ2-3; TRBD2 agrees at 7 bases. This CDR3 has 16 amino acids. The ends lost 2 bases at V and 2 bases at J; junction bases unmatched: 7. From germline, CDR1 is MGHRA and CDR2 YSYEKL. CDR3 bases: TGCGCCAGCAGCCAACCTAGCGGCCCTTCCACAGATACGCAGTATTTT. Translated: CASSQPSGPSTDTQYF.

The rearrangement uses TRBV27 and TRBJ2-1; 14 positions agree with TRBD2. The CDR3 runs 15 residues. Unmatched junction bases numbered 11, after V lost 5 bases and J lost 14 bases. CDR1 is MNHEY and CDR2 is SMNVEV in the germline V gene (reference sequence). CDR3 loop: CASSKRGLAGAVKFF. DNA of the CDR3: TGTGCCAGCAGTAAACGGGGACTAGCGGGGGCCGTGAAGTTCTTC.

The gene calls are TRBV19 and TRBJ2-7; TRBD1 matches at 10 bases. V shed 7 bases, J shed 1 base, and the junction held 7 bases outside the gene matches. CDR1 LNHDA and CDR2 SQIVND come from the germline V gene (reference sequence). This CDR3 region has 15 residues. Here the CDR3 reads CASTAGQGESYEQYF. CDR3 DNA sequence: TGTGCCAGTACCGCCGGACAGGGGGAGTCCTACGAGCAGTACTTC. The full variable domain, completed using reference TRBV19 and TRBJ2-7, is DGGITQSPKYLFRKEGQNVTLSCEQNLNHDAMYWYRQDPGQGLRLIYYSQIVNDFQKGDIAEGYSVSREKKESFPLTVTSAQKNPTAFYLCASTAGQGESYEQYFGPGTRLTVT.

This clonotype was recorded a few times. This chain uses TRBV7-2 with TRBJ1-6; D is undetermined. The CDR3 totals 15 residues. Per germline, CDR1 SGHTA and CDR2 FQGNSA. The V gene lost 3 bases and the J gene lost 5 bases, with 11 bases spanning the gap. The CDR3 DNA reads TGTGCCAGCAGCTTCCCCCGCAGAAATAATTCACCCCTCCACTTT. Translated, it gives CASSFPRRNNSPLHF.

The gene calls are TRBV6-6 and TRBJ2-1; D is ambiguous. This CDR3 has 15 residues. Trimming pared 5 bases from V and 0 bases from J, leaving 11 bases between. The germline gives CDR1 MNHNY, CDR2 SVGAGI (reference sequence). The CDR3 nucleotides read TGTGCCAGCAGTGAGTTCCCAAGCTCCTACAATGAGCAGTTCTTC. Its protein product is CASSEFPSSYNEQFF.

The CDR3 DNA is TGTGCCAGCAGTTACGGCGGGACCCAGTACTTC. Translating it yields CASSYGGTQYF. The chain joins TRBV6-2 or TRBV6-3 to TRBJ2-5; D call uncertain. The CDR3 has 11 amino acids. Germline V CDR1 and CDR2: MNHEY, SVGEGT. V was pared by 2 bases and J by 7 bases, with 5 bases between.

Turning to this clonotype: One end of the junction fails to match germline, which may point to a read error. The J gene is TRBJ2-3, the V gene TRBV5-1; D may be TRBD2 (6 bases). Germline CDR1 and CDR2: SGHRS and YFSETQ. The CDR3 runs 15 residues. The CDR3 loop reads CGSSSGLPGADTQYF. The CDR3 nucleotides are TGCGGCAGCAGCTCGGGCCTCCCGGGGGCAGATACGCAGTATTTT. Filled out from reference TRBV5-1 and TRBJ2-3, the complete variable domain reads KAGVTQTPRYLIKTRGQQVTLSCSPISGHRSVSWYQQTPGQGLQFLFEYFSETQRNKGNFPGRFSGRQFSNSRSEMNVSTLELGDSALYLCGSSSGLPGADTQYFGPGTRLTVL.

This sequence joins TRBV7-2 and TRBJ1-2; D unclear. Deletions cut 5 bases from V and 4 bases from J, with 20 bases between. Germline CDR1 reads SGHTA; CDR2 reads FQGNSA. This CDR3 contains 16 residues. Here the CDR3 reads CASSPTRGPLVYGYTF. CDR3 DNA sequence: TGTGCCAGCAGCCCAACCAGAGGCCCTCTCGTCTATGGCTACACCTTC.

Here the CDR3 reads CASSLSLRDTQYF. CDR3 sequence (DNA): TGTGCCAGCAGTTTGTCACTTAGGGATACGCAGTATTTT. This chain uses TRBV27 with TRBJ2-3; D call uncertain. The CDR3 is made up of 13 amino acids. The germline CDR1 and CDR2 sequences are MNHEY and SMNVEV (reference sequence). Trimming pared 3 bases from V and 6 bases from J, leaving 10 bases between.

The chain links TRBV7-2 to TRBJ2-4; TRBD1 matches 11 bases. The length of the CDR3 is 17 residues. With 1 base clipped from V and 2 bases from J, the junction kept 4 bases outside the gene matches. The V gene's germline CDR1 is SGHTA and CDR2 FQGNSA. CDR3 amino acids: CASSLGRTGGPKNIQYF. CDR3 DNA: TGTGCCAGCAGCTTAGGTCGGACAGGGGGCCCCAAAAACATTCAGTACTTC.

The chain employs TRBV19 and TRBJ2-1, with 7 bases identical to TRBD1. CDR3 length: 14 amino acids. Per germline, CDR1 LNHDA and CDR2 SQIVND (reference sequence). V dropped 10 bases and J dropped 1; count of bases not matched to a gene: 7. The chain's CDR3 is CATSTGTSYNEQFF. CDR3 DNA: TGTGCCACATCGACAGGGACATCCTACAATGAGCAGTTCTTC.

The chain carries TRBV6-2 or TRBV6-3 and TRBJ2-7, with D unresolved. Germline V CDR1 and CDR2: MNHEY, SVGEGT. The CDR3 is 11 amino acids. V lost 10 bases, J lost 2 bases, and 9 bases lay in between. CDR3 coding DNA: TGTGCCACCCGGCGAGCCTACGAGCAGTACTTC. This codes for CATRRAYEQYF.

The J gene is TRBJ1-4, the V gene TRBV7-2, with unresolved D. Trimming left V 3 bases short and J 8 bases short, with 13 bases between. Germline assignment: CDR1 SGHTA and CDR2 FQGNSA. The CDR3 sequence is 14 residues long. CDR3 protein: CASSFKDSTEKLFF. DNA of the CDR3: TGTGCCAGCAGCTTTAAAGACTCTACCGAAAAACTGTTTTTT.

The chain has TRBV7-6 and TRBJ2-1; D is possibly TRBD1 (6 bases). Trimming left V 5 bases short and J 8 bases short, with 13 bases between. CDR1 is SGHVS, CDR2 FNYEAQ, per germline. The CDR3 is made up of 13 amino acids. CDR3 loop: CASSSDRFDEQFF. The CDR3 DNA reads TGTGCCAGCAGCAGCGACAGGTTCGATGAGCAGTTCTTC.

The table lists this clonotype with a few counts. This sequence joins TRBV29-1 and TRBJ2-7; 7 nucleotides agree with TRBD2. In germline, CDR1 is SQVTM, CDR2 ANQGSEA. The CDR3 is made up of 13 amino acids. V dropped 3 bases and J dropped 4; count of bases not matched to a gene: 6. CDR3 protein: CSVEVGGRYEQYF. For the CDR3, the DNA is TGCAGCGTTGAGGTGGGGGGGAGGTACGAGCAGTACTTC.

The chain employs TRBV7-9 and TRBJ2-1; 7 nucleotides align to TRBD1. CDR1 is SEHNR, CDR2 FQNEAQ, per germline (reference sequence). There are 15 residues in the CDR3. The J segment lost 4 bases and the V segment lost 6 bases, leaving 9 bases of the junction unmatched. The CDR3 DNA reads as TGTGCCAGCAGTCCGACAGGGAAAAGGTACAATGAGCAGTTCTTC. Translating it yields CASSPTGKRYNEQFF. The full variable domain, in which reference TRBV7-9 and TRBJ2-1 provide the parts outside the CDR3, is DTGVSQNPRHKITKRGQNVTFRCDPISEHNRLYWYRQTLGQGPEFLTYFQNEAQLEKSRLLSDRFSAERPKGSFSTLEIQRTEQGDSAMYLCASSPTGKRYNEQFFGPGTRLTVL.

In its sample, this clonotype was seen a few times. This CDR3 reads CASSSSSSETDTQYF. CDR3 coding DNA: TGTGCCAGCAGCTCTAGTTCCTCTGAGACAGATACGCAGTATTTT. The chain carries TRBV3-1 and TRBJ2-3; no firm D call. The CDR3 has 15 residues. Germline V CDR1 and CDR2: LGHDT, YNNKEL (reference sequence). Trimming left V 5 bases short and J 3 bases short, with 15 bases between.

The rearrangement joins TRBV7-7 to TRBJ2-1, with 9 bases that match TRBD2. Germline CDR1 reads SSHAT; CDR2 reads FNYEAQ (reference sequence). The J segment lost 5 bases and the V segment lost 5 bases, leaving 10 bases of the junction unmatched. The length of the CDR3 is 16 residues. The CDR3 loop reads CASSPPGGGGDNEQFF. The CDR3 region has the DNA TGTGCCAGCAGCCCCCCCGGCGGGGGGGGAGACAATGAGCAGTTCTTC.

This clonotype was seen only a few times. The CDR3 spells CASSRRENYGYTF. CDR3 DNA: TGTGCCAGCAGCCGACGGGAAAACTATGGCTACACCTTC. The chain joins TRBV27 to TRBJ1-2, with D hard to call. Germline CDR1 reads MNHEY; CDR2 reads SMNVEV (reference sequence). The CDR3 contains 13 residues. Trimming removed 6 bases from V and 2 bases from J, with 10 bases in between.